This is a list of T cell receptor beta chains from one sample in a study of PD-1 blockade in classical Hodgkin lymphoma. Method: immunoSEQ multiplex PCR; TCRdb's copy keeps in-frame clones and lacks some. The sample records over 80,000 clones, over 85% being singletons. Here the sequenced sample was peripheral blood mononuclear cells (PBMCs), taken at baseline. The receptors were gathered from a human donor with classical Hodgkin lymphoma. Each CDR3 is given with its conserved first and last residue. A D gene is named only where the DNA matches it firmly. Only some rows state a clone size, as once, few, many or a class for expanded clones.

CDR3: CATARGVQETQYF
DNA: TGTGCCACCGCTCGGGGGGTACAAGAGACCCAGTACTTC
J: TRBJ2-5
D: TRBD2
size: .
V: TRBV6-1

CDR3: CASSTSGPGQYF
DNA: TGTGCCAGCAGCACCTCAGGGCCGGGGCAGTACTTC
J: TRBJ2-7
D: .
size: .
V: TRBV7-6

CDR3: CAWSVRPRLAGGGQYF
DNA: TGTGCCTGGAGTGTACGACCGAGACTAGCGGGAGGGGGGCAGTACTTC
J: TRBJ2-7
D: TRBD2
size: .
V: TRBV30

CDR3: CASSFDRLGYGYTF
DNA: TGTGCCAGCAGTTTTGACAGGTTGGGCTATGGCTACACCTTC
J: TRBJ1-2
D: .
size: .
V: TRBV28

CDR3: CASSIRLTVQETQYF
DNA: TGTGCCAGTAGTATCCGCCTCACCGTGCAAGAGACCCAGTACTTC
J: TRBJ2-5
D: .
size: .
V: TRBV19

CDR3: CASSLGRSTDTQYF
DNA: TGTGCCAGCAGCCTCGGACGAAGCACAGATACGCAGTATTTT
J: TRBJ2-3
D: .
size: once
V: TRBV5-4

CDR3: CASSLAWAGEQYF
DNA: TGTGCCAGCAGTTTGGCCTGGGCGGGGGAGCAGTACTTC
J: TRBJ2-7
D: .
size: once
V: TRBV27

CDR3: CASQRGMDYEQFF
DNA: TGTGCCAGCCAAAGGGGTATGGATTATGAGCAGTTCTTC
J: TRBJ2-1
D: .
size: .
V: TRBV9

CDR3: CATSGRGRNYGYTF
DNA: TGTGCCACAAGTGGCAGGGGACGAAACTATGGCTACACCTTC
J: TRBJ1-2
D: .
size: .
V: TRBV19

CDR3: CASSLSVGRAYNEQFF
DNA: TGCGCCAGCAGTCTCTCCGTAGGGAGGGCTTACAATGAGCAGTTCTTC
J: TRBJ2-1
D: TRBD2
size: .
V: TRBV4-1

CDR3: CASSYGSEGRNTIYF
DNA: TGTGCCAGCAGTTATGGGTCGGAGGGTCGAAACACCATATATTTT
J: TRBJ1-3
D: .
size: .
V: TRBV6-6

CDR3: CASSLVGAGVVDGYTF
DNA: TGTGCCAGCAGTTTAGTAGGAGCAGGGGTAGTGGATGGCTACACCTTC
J: TRBJ1-2
D: .
size: .
V: TRBV27

CDR3: CAWTSFSDVTPENTEAFF
DNA: TGTGCCTGGACTTCTTTTTCCGATGTCACACCGGAGAACACTGAAGCTTTCTTT
J: TRBJ1-1
D: .
size: .
V: TRBV30

CDR3: CASTEPGQGPHNEQFF
DNA: TGCGCCAGCACCGAACCGGGACAGGGGCCGCACAATGAGCAGTTCTTC
J: TRBJ2-1
D: TRBD1
size: .
V: TRBV5-1

CDR3: CAWTPLAAMVSYEQYF
DNA: TGTGCCTGGACCCCCCTGGCGGCGATGGTCTCCTACGAGCAGTACTTC
J: TRBJ2-7
D: .
size: .
V: TRBV30

CDR3: CASSYPGGDQPQHF
DNA: TGTGCCAGCAGTTACCCCGGGGGCGACCAGCCCCAGCATTTT
J: TRBJ1-5
D: .
size: .
V: TRBV6-6

CDR3: CASSLSGRGRDNEQFF
DNA: TGTGCCAGCAGCTTGAGTGGGCGGGGACGCGACAATGAGCAGTTCTTC
J: TRBJ2-1
D: .
size: .
V: TRBV5-6

CDR3: CASSDEGGAGISYNEQFF
DNA: TGTGCCAGCAGTGATGAAGGGGGGGCTGGCATCTCCTACAATGAGCAGTTCTTC
J: TRBJ2-1
D: .
size: .
V: TRBV6-1

CDR3: CAWGQNTEAFF
DNA: TGTGCCTGGGGGCAGAACACTGAAGCTTTCTTT
J: TRBJ1-1
D: .
size: once
V: TRBV30

CDR3: CASSLAVAGGAESGELFF
DNA: TGCGCCAGCAGCTTGGCCGTCGCAGGGGGCGCCGAATCCGGGGAGCTGTTTTTT
J: TRBJ2-2
D: TRBD1
size: .
V: TRBV5-1

CDR3: CASSGRSGDPQHF
DNA: TGTGCCAGCAGCGGGCGTAGTGGGGATCCCCAGCATTTT
J: TRBJ1-5
D: .
size: .
V: TRBV21-1

CDR3: CASSFPKGGGRAWEQYF
DNA: TGTGCCAGCAGTTTTCCGAAGGGGGGAGGGAGGGCCTGGGAGCAGTACTTC
J: TRBJ2-7
D: .
size: .
V: TRBV28

CDR3: CASRATGNYGYTF
DNA: TGTGCCAGCAGAGCGACAGGAAACTATGGCTACACCTTC
J: TRBJ1-2
D: .
size: few
V: TRBV27

CDR3: CASSPGLSDEQFF
DNA: TGCGCCAGCAGTCCAGGGTTGTCGGATGAGCAGTTCTTC
J: TRBJ2-1
D: .
size: .
V: TRBV5-1

CDR3: CASTHGDRNYGYTF
DNA: TGTGCCAGCACCCACGGGGACAGGAACTATGGCTACACCTTC
J: TRBJ1-2
D: TRBD1
size: .
V: TRBV28

CDR3: CSVLTGAPYEQYF
DNA: TGCAGCGTGCTGACAGGTGCTCCCTACGAGCAGTACTTC
J: TRBJ2-7
D: .
size: .
V: TRBV29-1

CDR3: CASSESYEQYF
DNA: TGCGCCAGCAGTGAGTCCTACGAGCAGTACTTC
J: TRBJ2-7
D: .
size: .
V: TRBV10-2

CDR3: CASRKGEAYNEQFF
DNA: TGTGCCAGCAGGAAGGGGGAAGCCTACAATGAGCAGTTCTTC
J: TRBJ2-1
D: .
size: .
V: TRBV2

CDR3: CASSYRDYGMNTEAFF
DNA: TGTGCCAGCAGTTACCGGGATTATGGTATGAACACTGAAGCTTTCTTT
J: TRBJ1-1
D: .
size: once
V: TRBV28

CDR3: CSATGLAGAAYNEQFF
DNA: TGCAGCGCTACGGGACTAGCGGGGGCGGCTTACAATGAGCAGTTCTTC
J: TRBJ2-1
D: TRBD2
size: .
V: TRBV29-1

CDR3: CSAGIQGEYGNTIYF
DNA: TGCAGCGCAGGGATACAGGGGGAATATGGAAACACCATATATTTT
J: TRBJ1-3
D: TRBD1
size: .
V: TRBV29-1

CDR3: CATAKLAGHNEQFF
DNA: TGTGCCACAGCAAAACTAGCGGGGCACAATGAGCAGTTCTTC
J: TRBJ2-1
D: TRBD2
size: .
V: TRBV2

CDR3: CASSFWTGSSYNEQFF
DNA: TGCGCCAGCAGCTTTTGGACAGGGAGCTCCTACAATGAGCAGTTCTTC
J: TRBJ2-1
D: TRBD1
size: .
V: TRBV5-1

CDR3: CASSQDTAGGLGKETQYF
DNA: TGCGCCAGCAGCCAAGATACTGCGGGAGGCCTGGGAAAAGAGACCCAGTACTTC
J: TRBJ2-5
D: TRBD2
size: .
V: TRBV4-1

CDR3: CASSHRSYNEQFF
DNA: TGTGCCAGTAGTCACAGGTCCTACAATGAGCAGTTCTTC
J: TRBJ2-1
D: .
size: .
V: TRBV19

CDR3: CASSASGRFQDTQYF
DNA: TGTGCCAGCAGTGCTAGCGGGAGGTTTCAGGATACGCAGTATTTT
J: TRBJ2-3
D: TRBD2
size: .
V: TRBV9

CDR3: CASSESLRAETQYF
DNA: TGCGCCAGCAGTGAGTCGCTTCGTGCGGAGACCCAGTACTTC
J: TRBJ2-5
D: .
size: once
V: TRBV10-2

CDR3: CASRRYGQAGYEQYF
DNA: TGTGCCAGCAGGAGATACGGACAGGCAGGATACGAGCAGTACTTC
J: TRBJ2-7
D: TRBD1
size: .
V: TRBV27

CDR3: CASSLHHGANTEAFF
DNA: TGTGCCAGCAGCCTCCATCATGGCGCAAACACTGAAGCTTTCTTT
J: TRBJ1-1
D: .
size: .
V: TRBV11-2

CDR3: CASSERQGPRDGYTF
DNA: TGTGCCAGCAGTGAGCGCCAGGGGCCGAGGGATGGCTACACCTTC
J: TRBJ1-2
D: .
size: .
V: TRBV6-1

CDR3: CAISGRDSGNTIYF
DNA: TGTGCCATCAGTGGTAGGGACTCTGGAAACACCATATATTTT
J: TRBJ1-3
D: .
size: .
V: TRBV10-3